These T cell receptor beta chains were read from a single sample in a study of CD8+CD57+ T cells in acquired aplastic anemia. TCRdb recomputed calls from the reads with MiXCR, one row per CDR3 protein. The table records fewer than 200,000 distinct CDR3 sequences, 60% to 80% of them present only once. The sequencing input was sorted CD4+, CD8+, or CD8+CD57+ T cells (not recorded which) from PBMCs. The receptors were gathered from a human donor with aplastic anemia. The CDR3 runs from the conserved cysteine through the conserved F or W. The order of the fields is J gene, D gene, V gene, clone size, CDR3 DNA, CDR3 protein. A D gene is named only where the DNA matches it firmly. The listing skips clone size in some rows; elsewhere it reads once, few, many or a size class.

J gene: TRBJ2-7; D gene: .; V gene: TRBV2; clone size: .; CDR3 DNA: TGTGCCAGCAACTCTCGATTAGGGGGAGGGCCCCGAAAATACGAGCAGTACTTC; CDR3 protein: CASNSRLGGGPRKYEQYF
J gene: TRBJ2-1; D gene: .; V gene: TRBV24-1; clone size: .; CDR3 DNA: TGTGCCACCGCCTTCGGGAATGAGCAGTTCTTC; CDR3 protein: CATAFGNEQFF
J gene: TRBJ2-7; D gene: .; V gene: TRBV7-8; clone size: .; CDR3 DNA: TGTGCCAGCAGCTCAGCCGGGGGGCTATCCTACGAGCAGTACTTC; CDR3 protein: CASSSAGGLSYEQYF
J gene: TRBJ2-7; D gene: TRBD2; V gene: TRBV5-6; clone size: .; CDR3 DNA: TGTGCCAGCAGCCAGTCGGGGGGATACTCCTACGAGCAGTACTTC; CDR3 protein: CASSQSGGYSYEQYF
J gene: TRBJ2-2; D gene: .; V gene: TRBV7-6; clone size: .; CDR3 DNA: TGTGCCAGCAGCTTACAGCGGGCTGCGAACACCGGGGAGCTGTTTTTT; CDR3 protein: CASSLQRAANTGELFF
J gene: TRBJ1-6; D gene: .; V gene: TRBV20-1; clone size: .; CDR3 DNA: TGCAGTGCAAGGGGTCTAAATAATTCACCCCTCCACTTT; CDR3 protein: CSARGLNNSPLHF
J gene: TRBJ1-2; D gene: .; V gene: TRBV11-2; clone size: .; CDR3 DNA: TGTACCAGCAGCCCGGGCTCATTGGGGGCCCATGGCTACACCTTC; CDR3 protein: CTSSPGSLGAHGYTF
J gene: TRBJ1-2; D gene: .; V gene: TRBV20-1; clone size: .; CDR3 DNA: TGCAGTGCTAGTCCACTAGCTAACTATGGCTACACCTTC; CDR3 protein: CSASPLANYGYTF
J gene: TRBJ2-5; D gene: TRBD1; V gene: TRBV20-1; clone size: .; CDR3 DNA: TGCAGTGCTCTACAGGGGGCGCAAGAGACCCAGTACTTC; CDR3 protein: CSALQGAQETQYF
J gene: TRBJ2-3; D gene: TRBD2; V gene: TRBV2; clone size: .; CDR3 DNA: TGTGCCAGCTTAGCGGGGGAAACCACAGATACGCAGTATTTT; CDR3 protein: CASLAGETTDTQYF
J gene: TRBJ2-3; D gene: .; V gene: TRBV12-3/TRBV12-4; clone size: .; CDR3 DNA: TGTGCCAGCAGTCCGACGAGTCAGATCTTTCCTAGGTATTTT; CDR3 protein: CASSPTSQIFPRYF
J gene: TRBJ1-2; D gene: .; V gene: TRBV2; clone size: .; CDR3 DNA: TGTGCCAGCAGTGAGCGGGGATTAGCTAACTATGGCTACACCTTC; CDR3 protein: CASSERGLANYGYTF
J gene: TRBJ2-1; D gene: TRBD2; V gene: TRBV7-9; clone size: .; CDR3 DNA: TGTGCCAGCAGGGTAGCGGGAGATCCCTACAATGAGCAGTTCTTC; CDR3 protein: CASRVAGDPYNEQFF
J gene: TRBJ1-6; D gene: TRBD1; V gene: TRBV6-5; clone size: .; CDR3 DNA: TGTGCCAGCAGTGCCACAGGGGTCGTTTCACCCCTCCACTTT; CDR3 protein: CASSATGVVSPLHF
J gene: TRBJ2-7; D gene: TRBD1; V gene: TRBV20-1; clone size: few; CDR3 DNA: TGCAGTGCTAGAGATCAGGGGGCGAAGCACTACGAGCAGTACTTC; CDR3 protein: CSARDQGAKHYEQYF
J gene: TRBJ2-6; D gene: .; V gene: TRBV5-1; clone size: once; CDR3 DNA: TGCGCCAGCAGTTCGGCTGGGGCCAACGTCCTGACTTTC; CDR3 protein: CASSSAGANVLTF
J gene: TRBJ1-6; D gene: .; V gene: TRBV5-8; clone size: .; CDR3 DNA: TGTGCCAGCAAAGTAGGCTCCTATAATTCACCCCTCCACTTT; CDR3 protein: CASKVGSYNSPLHF
J gene: TRBJ2-1; D gene: TRBD2; V gene: TRBV29-1; clone size: .; CDR3 DNA: TGCAGCGCCGCAGGGGCAGCGGGAGGGCCTATTGGTGAGCAGTTCTTC; CDR3 protein: CSAAGAAGGPIGEQFF
J gene: TRBJ1-2; D gene: .; V gene: TRBV7-9; clone size: once; CDR3 DNA: TGTGCCAGCAGCCAGGGTCAGGGGCCCCCACTTGGCTACACCTTC; CDR3 protein: CASSQGQGPPLGYTF
J gene: TRBJ2-3; D gene: .; V gene: TRBV5-1; clone size: .; CDR3 DNA: TGCGCCAGCAGCCCTGAGCGAGATACGCAGTATTTT; CDR3 protein: CASSPERDTQYF
J gene: TRBJ2-5; D gene: .; V gene: TRBV5-5; clone size: many; CDR3 DNA: TGTGCCAGCAGCTTGACAGGGTTGAAGACCCAGTACTTC; CDR3 protein: CASSLTGLKTQYF
J gene: TRBJ2-2; D gene: .; V gene: TRBV2; clone size: .; CDR3 DNA: TGTGCCAGCATGGCTCAACAGAACACCGGGGAGCTGTTTTTT; CDR3 protein: CASMAQQNTGELFF
J gene: TRBJ2-1; D gene: .; V gene: TRBV7-7; clone size: .; CDR3 DNA: TGTGCTAGCAGCTTAGACAGAAACAATGAGCAGTTCTTC; CDR3 protein: CASSLDRNNEQFF
J gene: TRBJ1-2; D gene: TRBD1; V gene: TRBV9; clone size: .; CDR3 DNA: TGTGCCATCAGCCCGGGACAGGGAATTGATAATGGCTACACCTTC; CDR3 protein: CAISPGQGIDNGYTF
J gene: TRBJ2-7; D gene: .; V gene: TRBV5-1; clone size: .; CDR3 DNA: TGCGCCAGCAGCCATCCGGAAGGGCCCTACGAGCAGTACTTC; CDR3 protein: CASSHPEGPYEQYF
J gene: TRBJ2-1; D gene: TRBD2; V gene: TRBV7-2; clone size: .; CDR3 DNA: TGTGCCAGCAGCCCCGGACTAGTCAACAATGAGCAGTTCTTC; CDR3 protein: CASSPGLVNNEQFF
J gene: TRBJ2-7; D gene: .; V gene: TRBV20-1; clone size: few; CDR3 DNA: TGCAGTGCTAGAGGCGCAGGGACTGCCTACGAGCAGTACTTC; CDR3 protein: CSARGAGTAYEQYF
J gene: TRBJ2-5; D gene: TRBD2; V gene: TRBV20-1; clone size: .; CDR3 DNA: TGCAGTGCCCAGACTAGCGGGAGCATTCAAGAGACCCAGTACTTC; CDR3 protein: CSAQTSGSIQETQYF
J gene: TRBJ1-6; D gene: TRBD1; V gene: TRBV15; clone size: few; CDR3 DNA: TGTGCCACCAGCAGAGCGACAGGGCTGGGTAATTCACCCCTCCACTTT; CDR3 protein: CATSRATGLGNSPLHF
J gene: TRBJ2-7; D gene: TRBD2; V gene: TRBV4-1; clone size: .; CDR3 DNA: TGCGCCAGCAGCCAACCCCGTAGTAGCGGGTACGAGCAGTACTTC; CDR3 protein: CASSQPRSSGYEQYF
J gene: TRBJ2-7; D gene: TRBD1; V gene: TRBV9; clone size: few; CDR3 DNA: TGTGCCAGCAGCCCGACAGGGGGCTGGCACGAGCAGTACTTC; CDR3 protein: CASSPTGGWHEQYF
J gene: TRBJ1-2; D gene: TRBD1; V gene: TRBV19; clone size: few; CDR3 DNA: TGTGCCAGTAGTATCCCTTGGGACAGCAACTATGGCTACACCTTC; CDR3 protein: CASSIPWDSNYGYTF
J gene: TRBJ1-5; D gene: TRBD1; V gene: TRBV20-1; clone size: .; CDR3 DNA: TGCAGTGCTAGACCACCAACAGGGGATGGTCAGCCCCAGCATTTT; CDR3 protein: CSARPPTGDGQPQHF
J gene: TRBJ1-5; D gene: .; V gene: TRBV20-1; clone size: once; CDR3 DNA: TGCAGTGCTGACGGGGATACGCCCCAGCATTTT; CDR3 protein: CSADGDTPQHF
J gene: TRBJ1-1; D gene: TRBD1; V gene: TRBV9; clone size: .; CDR3 DNA: TGTGCCAGCAGCGCGACAGGGCTACATGGAAACACTGAAGCTTTCTTT; CDR3 protein: CASSATGLHGNTEAFF
J gene: TRBJ1-6; D gene: .; V gene: TRBV15; clone size: .; CDR3 DNA: TGTGCCACCAGCGAAGGGTATAATTCACCCCTCCACTTT; CDR3 protein: CATSEGYNSPLHF
J gene: TRBJ2-7; D gene: .; V gene: TRBV5-1; clone size: .; CDR3 DNA: TGCGCCAGCAGCTTCACCTCCCCCTCCGAGCAGTACTTC; CDR3 protein: CASSFTSPSEQYF